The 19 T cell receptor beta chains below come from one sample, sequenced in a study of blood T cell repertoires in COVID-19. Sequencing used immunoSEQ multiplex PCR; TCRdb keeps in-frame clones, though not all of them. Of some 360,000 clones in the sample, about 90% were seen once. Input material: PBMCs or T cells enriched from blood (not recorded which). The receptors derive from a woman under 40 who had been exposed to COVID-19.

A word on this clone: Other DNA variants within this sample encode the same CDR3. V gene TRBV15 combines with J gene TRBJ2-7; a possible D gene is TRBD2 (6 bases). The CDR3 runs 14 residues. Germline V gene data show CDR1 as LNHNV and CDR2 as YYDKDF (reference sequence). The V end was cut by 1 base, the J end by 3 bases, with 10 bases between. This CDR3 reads CATSRGEEFYEQYF. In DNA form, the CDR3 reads TGTGCCACCAGCAGAGGGGAGGAATTCTACGAGCAGTACTTC.

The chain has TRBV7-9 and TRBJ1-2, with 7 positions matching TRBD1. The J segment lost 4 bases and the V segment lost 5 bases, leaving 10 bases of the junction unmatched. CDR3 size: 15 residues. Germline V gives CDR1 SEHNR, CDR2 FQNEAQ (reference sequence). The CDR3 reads CASSPTGAEFYGYTF. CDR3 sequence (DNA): TGTGCCAGCAGCCCTACAGGGGCCGAGTTCTATGGCTACACCTTC.

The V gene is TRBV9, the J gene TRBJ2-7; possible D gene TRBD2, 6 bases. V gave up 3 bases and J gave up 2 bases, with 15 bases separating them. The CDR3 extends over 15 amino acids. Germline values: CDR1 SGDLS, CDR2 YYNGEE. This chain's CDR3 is CASSAGTYTTYEQYF. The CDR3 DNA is TGTGCCAGCAGCGCCGGGACTTACACGACCTACGAGCAGTACTTC.

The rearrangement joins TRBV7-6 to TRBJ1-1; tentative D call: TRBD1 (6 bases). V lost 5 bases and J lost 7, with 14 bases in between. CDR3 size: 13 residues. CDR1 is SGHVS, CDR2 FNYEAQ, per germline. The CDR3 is CASSRGGLGEAFF. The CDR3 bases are TGTGCCAGCAGCCGGGGGGGGCTGGGTGAAGCTTTCTTT.

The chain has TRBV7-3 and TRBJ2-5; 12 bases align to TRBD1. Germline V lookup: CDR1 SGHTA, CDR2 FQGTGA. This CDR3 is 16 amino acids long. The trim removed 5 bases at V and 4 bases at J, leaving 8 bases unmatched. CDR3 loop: CASSPTGTGGRETQYF. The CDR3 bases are TGTGCCAGCAGCCCCACCGGGACAGGGGGCCGAGAGACCCAGTACTTC.

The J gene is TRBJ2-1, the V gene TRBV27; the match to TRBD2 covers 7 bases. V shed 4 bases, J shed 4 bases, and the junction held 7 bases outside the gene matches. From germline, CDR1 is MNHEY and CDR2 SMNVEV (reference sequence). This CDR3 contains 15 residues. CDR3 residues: CASSSSTSQYNEQFF. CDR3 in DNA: TGTGCCAGCAGTTCGTCGACTAGCCAATACAATGAGCAGTTCTTC.

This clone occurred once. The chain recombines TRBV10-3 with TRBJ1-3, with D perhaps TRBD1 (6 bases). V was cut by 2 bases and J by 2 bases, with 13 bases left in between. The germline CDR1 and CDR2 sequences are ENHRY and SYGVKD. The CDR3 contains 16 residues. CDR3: CAISEAATGTGNTIYF. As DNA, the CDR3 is TGTGCCATCAGTGAGGCGGCCACAGGGACTGGAAACACCATATATTTT.

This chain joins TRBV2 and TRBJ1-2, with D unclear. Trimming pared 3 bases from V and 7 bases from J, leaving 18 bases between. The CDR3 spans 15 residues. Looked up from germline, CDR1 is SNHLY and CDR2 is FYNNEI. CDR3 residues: CASSEAGPQGGGYTF. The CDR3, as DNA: TGTGCCAGCAGTGAGGCCGGCCCCCAAGGCGGTGGCTACACCTTC.

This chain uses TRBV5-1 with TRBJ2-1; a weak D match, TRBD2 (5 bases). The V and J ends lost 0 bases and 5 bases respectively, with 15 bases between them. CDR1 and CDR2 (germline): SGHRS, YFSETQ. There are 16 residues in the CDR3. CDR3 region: CASSLVGTSGDNEQFF. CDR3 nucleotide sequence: TGCGCCAGCAGCTTGGTGGGAACTAGTGGAGACAATGAGCAGTTCTTC.

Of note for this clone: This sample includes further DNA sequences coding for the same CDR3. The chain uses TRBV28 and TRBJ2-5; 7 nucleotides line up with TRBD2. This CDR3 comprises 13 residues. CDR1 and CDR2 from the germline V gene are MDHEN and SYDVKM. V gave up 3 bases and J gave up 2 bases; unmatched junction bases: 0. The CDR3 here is CASSLGGQETQYF. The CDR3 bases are TGTGCCAGCAGTTTGGGGGGGCAAGAGACCCAGTACTTC.

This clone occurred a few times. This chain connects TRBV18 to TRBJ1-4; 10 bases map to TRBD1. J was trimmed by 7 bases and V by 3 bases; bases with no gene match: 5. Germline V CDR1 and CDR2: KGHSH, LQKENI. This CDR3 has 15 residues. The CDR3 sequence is CASSPRQGASEKLFF. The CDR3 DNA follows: TGTGCCAGCTCACCCCGACAGGGGGCATCTGAAAAACTGTTTTTT.

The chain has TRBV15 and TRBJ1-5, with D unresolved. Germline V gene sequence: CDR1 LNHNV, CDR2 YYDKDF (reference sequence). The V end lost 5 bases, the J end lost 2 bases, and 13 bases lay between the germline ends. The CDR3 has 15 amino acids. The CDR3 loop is CATSLKEEGNQPQHF. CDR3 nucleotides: TGTGCCACCAGCCTTAAGGAGGAGGGCAATCAGCCCCAGCATTTT.

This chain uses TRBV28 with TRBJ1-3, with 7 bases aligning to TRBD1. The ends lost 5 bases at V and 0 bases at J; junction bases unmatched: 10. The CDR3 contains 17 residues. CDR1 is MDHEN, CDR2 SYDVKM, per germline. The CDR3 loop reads CASSLGRGIPSGNTIYF. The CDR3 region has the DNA TGTGCCAGCAGTCTGGGCAGGGGGATTCCCTCTGGAAACACCATATATTTT.

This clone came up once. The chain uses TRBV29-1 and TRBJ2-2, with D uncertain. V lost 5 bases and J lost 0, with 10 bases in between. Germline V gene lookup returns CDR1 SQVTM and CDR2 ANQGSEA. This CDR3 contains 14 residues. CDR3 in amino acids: CSVSSSANTGELFF. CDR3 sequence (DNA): TGCAGCGTTTCCTCCTCGGCGAACACCGGGGAGCTGTTTTTT.

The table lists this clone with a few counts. DNA of the CDR3: TGCGCCAGCAGCTCGGGACTAGCGGATTACAATGAGCAGTTCTTC. The encoded protein is CASSSGLADYNEQFF. The J gene is TRBJ2-1, the V gene TRBV5-1; TRBD2 matches 11 bases. The ends lost 3 bases at V and 4 bases at J; junction bases unmatched: 3. CDR3 length: 15 residues. Per germline, CDR1 SGHRS and CDR2 YFSETQ.

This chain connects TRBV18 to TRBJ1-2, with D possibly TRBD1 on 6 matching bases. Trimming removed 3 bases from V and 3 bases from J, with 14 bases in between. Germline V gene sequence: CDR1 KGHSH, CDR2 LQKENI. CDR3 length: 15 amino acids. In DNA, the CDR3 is TGTGCCAGCTCACCGACAGGCCCGGCGGACTATGGCTACACCTTC. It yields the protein CASSPTGPADYGYTF.

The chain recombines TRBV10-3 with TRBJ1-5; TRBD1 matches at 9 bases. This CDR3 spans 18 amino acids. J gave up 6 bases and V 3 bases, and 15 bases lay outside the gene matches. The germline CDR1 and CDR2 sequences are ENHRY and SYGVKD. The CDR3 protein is CAISDSRRGQGQSQPQHF. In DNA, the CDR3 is TGTGCCATCAGTGACTCCCGACGGGGACAGGGACAATCTCAGCCCCAGCATTTT.

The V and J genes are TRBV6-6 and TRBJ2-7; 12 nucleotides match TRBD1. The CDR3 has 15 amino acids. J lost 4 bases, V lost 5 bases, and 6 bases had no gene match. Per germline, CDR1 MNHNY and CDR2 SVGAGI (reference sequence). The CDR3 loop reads CASSAGTGGLYEQYF. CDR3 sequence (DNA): TGTGCCAGCAGTGCCGGGACAGGGGGCTTGTACGAGCAGTACTTC.

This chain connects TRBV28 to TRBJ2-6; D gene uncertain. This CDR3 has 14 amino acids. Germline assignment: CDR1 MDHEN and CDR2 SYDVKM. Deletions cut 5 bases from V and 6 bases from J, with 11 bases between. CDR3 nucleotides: TGTGCCAGCAGTCCTACTGTTCAGGCCAACGTCCTGACTTTC. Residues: CASSPTVQANVLTF.